Detailed here is one T cell receptor beta chain. The CDR3 extends over 15 amino acids. CDR1 is SGHTA, CDR2 FQGNSA, per germline. The entry originates in a study of T cells expressing NK-cell markers. Following a re-call of the 5' RACE reads, TCRdb has one entry per CDR3 protein and lacks DNA. The listing contains about 260,000 distinct CDR3 sequences. The rearrangement uses TRBV7-2 and TRBJ2-3; the D gene TCRdb calls, TRBD1, cannot be checked with no DNA. The specimen was blood T cells: a sorted CD56 or NKG2C T cell subset, CD4+ or CD8+ T cells, or bulk PBMC T cells (not recorded which). This TCR derives from a man aged 18 to 29 in good health. CDR3 sequence: CASSLRGVSTDTQYF.